Listed below are T cell receptor beta chains from one sample, sequenced in a study of cytomegalovirus exposure and HLA in healthy donors. Generated by immunoSEQ multiplex PCR, the TCRdb table keeps only in-frame clones and is missing some. The sample includes roughly 100,000 clones, around 77% of them seen just once. The sequenced material came from PBMCs. The receptors derive from a male donor in good health and CMV-seropositive. The CDR3 runs from the conserved cysteine through the conserved F or W. The D gene is left open where the match is weak. Expanded clones get a size class; other rows say once, few or many, or leave the size out.

d_gene: TRBD2; v_gene: TRBV11-2; abundance: .; len: 15; j_gene: TRBJ2-5; CDR3aa: CASSLGGSGGKEQYF; CDR3nt: TGTGCCAGCAGCTTAGGTGGTTCGGGAGGAAAAGAGCAGTACTTC
d_gene: TRBD2; v_gene: TRBV7-2; abundance: .; len: 14; j_gene: TRBJ2-7; CDR3aa: CASSLGGGGGEQYF; CDR3nt: TGTGCCAGCAGCTTAGGGGGTGGGGGGGGCGAGCAGTACTTC
d_gene: TRBD1; v_gene: TRBV7-9; abundance: .; len: 17; j_gene: TRBJ2-7; CDR3aa: CASSSSSGQGRSYEQYF; CDR3nt: TGTGCCAGCAGCTCGAGTAGCGGACAGGGGAGATCCTACGAGCAGTACTTC
d_gene: TRBD2; v_gene: TRBV27; abundance: .; len: 12; j_gene: TRBJ2-7; CDR3aa: CAIRTSFGEQYF; CDR3nt: TGTGCCATCCGGACTAGCTTCGGCGAGCAGTACTTC
d_gene: TRBD1; v_gene: TRBV5-5; abundance: .; len: 14; j_gene: TRBJ2-1; CDR3aa: CASSRGQGNNEQFF; CDR3nt: TGTGCCAGCAGCCGTGGACAGGGGAACAATGAGCAGTTCTTC
d_gene: TRBD2; v_gene: TRBV6-5; abundance: .; len: 14; j_gene: TRBJ2-3; CDR3aa: CASSYGLARDTQYF; CDR3nt: TGTGCCAGCAGTTACGGACTAGCACGGGATACGCAGTATTTT
d_gene: TRBD2; v_gene: TRBV7-2; abundance: once; len: 14; j_gene: TRBJ2-7; CDR3aa: CASSPSGSFDEQYF; CDR3nt: TGTGCCAGCAGCCCTAGCGGGAGTTTCGACGAGCAGTACTTC
d_gene: .; v_gene: TRBV13; abundance: .; len: 13; j_gene: TRBJ2-1; CDR3aa: CASSLPESDEQFF; CDR3nt: TGTGCCAGCAGCTTACCGGAGTCCGATGAGCAGTTCTTC
d_gene: TRBD1; v_gene: TRBV15; abundance: once; len: 16; j_gene: TRBJ2-1; CDR3aa: CATSRFYDRGSDEQFF; CDR3nt: TGTGCCACCAGCAGATTCTACGACAGGGGGTCTGATGAGCAGTTCTTC
d_gene: .; v_gene: TRBV6-5; abundance: .; len: 15; j_gene: TRBJ1-1; CDR3aa: CASSYSGRGNTEAFF; CDR3nt: TGTGCCAGCAGTTACTCGGGCAGGGGGAACACTGAAGCTTTCTTT
d_gene: .; v_gene: TRBV7-2; abundance: .; len: 12; j_gene: TRBJ2-7; CDR3aa: CASSFMGHEQYF; CDR3nt: TGTGCCAGCAGCTTTATGGGGCACGAGCAGTACTTC
d_gene: TRBD1; v_gene: TRBV19; abundance: .; len: 14; j_gene: TRBJ2-7; CDR3aa: CATRGGQGAGEQYF; CDR3nt: TGTGCCACCCGAGGGGGACAGGGGGCAGGCGAGCAGTACTTC
d_gene: TRBD2; v_gene: TRBV6-1; abundance: .; len: 14; j_gene: TRBJ2-1; CDR3aa: CASSKREGRNEQFF; CDR3nt: TGTGCCAGTAGTAAGCGGGAGGGCCGGAATGAGCAGTTCTTC
d_gene: TRBD2; v_gene: TRBV5-6; abundance: .; len: 16; j_gene: TRBJ2-1; CDR3aa: CASTPPGLADYNEQFF; CDR3nt: TGTGCCAGCACACCACCGGGACTAGCGGACTACAATGAGCAGTTCTTC
d_gene: .; v_gene: TRBV7-6; abundance: .; len: 14; j_gene: TRBJ1-2; CDR3aa: CASSLDGELYGYTF; CDR3nt: TGTGCCAGCAGCTTAGACGGGGAGCTCTATGGCTACACCTTC
d_gene: .; v_gene: TRBV6-5; abundance: .; len: 14; j_gene: TRBJ2-2; CDR3aa: CASTMDRNTGELFF; CDR3nt: TGTGCCAGCACCATGGACAGGAACACCGGGGAGCTGTTTTTT
d_gene: TRBD1; v_gene: TRBV27; abundance: few; len: 14; j_gene: TRBJ1-1; CDR3aa: CASSPFHRGTEAFF; CDR3nt: TGTGCCAGCAGCCCCTTTCACAGGGGCACTGAAGCTTTCTTT
d_gene: .; v_gene: TRBV19; abundance: few; len: 12; j_gene: TRBJ1-2; CDR3aa: CASSPQNYGYTF; CDR3nt: TGTGCCAGTAGTCCGCAGAACTATGGCTACACCTTC
d_gene: TRBD1; v_gene: TRBV7-2; abundance: few; len: 12; j_gene: TRBJ2-7; CDR3aa: CASSLDRGEQYF; CDR3nt: TGTGCCAGCAGCTTAGACAGGGGCGAGCAGTACTTC